This T cell receptor beta chain is drawn from a study of T cell responses to AZD1222 COVID-19 vaccine. The table came from immunoSEQ multiplex PCR; TCRdb's copy has only in-frame clones and leaves some out. Of about 150,000 clones in the sample, about 93% are singletons; the top ten hold over 4%. Concerning this clone itself: What it binds is not known.

General study results and limits: Seropositive AZD1222 recipients at baseline numbered only five to seven.

The TCR comes from an adult in good health. The specimen was peripheral blood, collected on day 0 of AZD1222 vaccination.

This CDR3 reads CAWRGIRGTGEKLFF. CDR3 sequence (DNA): TGTGCCTGGAGGGGGATCCGGGGGACGGGGGAAAAACTGTTTTTT. The V and J genes are TRBV30 and TRBJ1-4; D may be TRBD1 (5 bases). Trimming left V 3 bases short and J 8 bases short, with 19 bases between. CDR1 and CDR2 from the germline V gene are GTSNPN and SVGIG (reference sequence). The CDR3 sequence is 15 residues long.